This TCR beta chain came from a study of cytomegalovirus exposure and HLA in healthy donors (dated by TCRdb to the late 2010s). The study in broad terms: An earlier analysis of some 600 of the donors reported about 280 Gb of sequence data and 117 million unique TCR beta sequences obtained from about 170 million T cells. Of the roughly 410 genotyped donors, approximately 80% were placed in the genetic ancestry cluster associated with self-reported Caucasian donors. Alongside the repertoire data, information on donor age, sex, ethnicity and CMV serostatus was compiled. To decide whether each TCR beta V gene segment behaved as functional or pseudogenic, an earlier analysis of fewer than 750 of the donors relied on high-throughput TCR beta sequencing. Besides the first cohort of 550 to 750 subjects, a separate validation cohort made up of roughly 120 different subjects was used. Every discovery cohort repertoire had been produced on one sequencing platform. Both class I and class II loci were covered by HLA typing, at four-digit resolution. Roughly 300 gigabases of sequencing data and 70 million to 100 million unique TCR sequences were included in an early release covering 550 to 650 HLA-typed donors. A later genetic analysis took genome-wide SNP genotypes for about three fifths of the 666 donors and used that subset as a discovery cohort. Among some 400 genotyped donors of the cohort, an average of around 220,000 unique TCR beta nucleotide sequences was sequenced per donor, of which about 20% were non-productive. The later analysis used no new phenotypic data to find candidate immune exposures, relying instead on TCR beta sequences and their occurrence across donors. The number of typed donors differed by locus: about 620-640 for A, B, C, DRB1 and DQB1; approximately 540 for DQA1; 606 for DPA1; and about 450 for DPB1. The study profiled the T cell repertoires of more than 500 subjects by immunosequencing and related them to cytomegalovirus serostatus. To predict cytomegalovirus infection status, the study brought together high-throughput TCR immunosequencing, statistical association of individual TCRs with disease status, and machine learning. Roughly 5 DR-DQ haplotypes were handled as single units for association and clustering, since linkage in the cohort was strong. The study aimed to test whether signatures of past pathogen exposure could be identified by cataloging public T cell receptors. To study patterns of TCR occurrence, a later analysis re-analyzed previously published TCR beta repertoires from 650 to 750 donors and added high-resolution HLA genotyping.

The CDR3, from cysteine to phenylalanine, totals 15 residues. Kept here is only the CDR3 DNA, which spans 45 bases and is read in frame from base 1. For CDR1 and CDR2, the germline V gene lists MNHNS and SASEGT. At the junction V is shortened by 7 bases and J by 6 bases, with 19 bases in between. Concerning this clone itself: The antigen it recognizes is unknown. Per-base quality was not reported, and no clone a single base away is much larger than it.

Libraries were constructed by the immunoSEQ multiplex PCR assay. The multiplex PCR relied on a mix of 60 forward primers for TCR Vbeta segments and 13 reverse primers for TCR Jbeta segments. The CDR3 region of rearranged TCR beta genes was amplified from genomic DNA with a multiplex PCR assay. On the Illumina HiSeq System, the amplified TCR beta libraries were sequenced as 87-base-pair reads. Concerning the study's data processing: A later analysis tallied roughly 80 million unique TCR beta chains across the 660 or so repertoires, and some 10 million of those chains were shared by two or more donors. Raw reads were error-corrected and collapsed into unique sequences by a nearest-neighbor algorithm in which closely related sequences were merged to remove PCR and sequencing errors. To assign V, D and J gene segments, CDR3 sequences were aligned to IMGT reference sequences. For a sequence to be retained, a match of at least six nucleotides to both a V gene segment and a J gene segment was required. Rearrangements were called productive when the CDR3 lacked stop codons and stayed in frame with V and J; all others were non-productive. CDR3 was defined according to IMGT convention as the region running from the second conserved V-encoded cysteine to the conserved J-encoded phenylalanine. The earlier analysis of some 540 of the donors excluded any sequence lacking an unambiguous match to a single V gene segment. An earlier analysis of 550 to 650 of the donors classified V segments as functional when productive rearrangements were above 56.7% and as segregating when the standard deviation between donors was above 5%. A statistical classification framework was built for diagnosing cytomegalovirus status from the catalog of TCR beta chain sequences. In a later analysis, TCR nucleotide sequences were compared against IMGT/GENE-DB human TR gene sequences so that V and J genes could be assigned. In a later analysis, CDR3 sequences and most-parsimonious VDJ recombination scenarios were assigned using the TCRdist pipeline. A later analysis defined each TCR beta chain by its CDR3 amino acid sequence plus V-gene family, and excluded reads lacking a unique V-gene family. A later analysis removed 600 or so highly shared, low-generation-probability nucleotide sequences to deal with suspected cross-contamination and a sequencing artifact. A later analysis calculated a clonal expansion index for each public chain from normalized within-repertoire ranks of inferred template counts. In a later analysis, generation probabilities were computed using a VDJ recombination model fitted to out-of-frame rearrangements, and the results were checked against IGoR. In a later analysis, hypergeometric tests were used to score TCR-TCR, TCR-HLA and TCR-CMV co-occurrence, with a repertoire-size bias correction applied to TCR pairs. A later analysis estimated false discovery rates by permuting HLA or CMV assignments 20 times. In a later analysis, co-occurring TCRs were grouped with DBSCAN, and TCRdist sequence similarity was added when clustering was performed within HLA-allele-positive subsets. Co-occurrence clustering excluded repertoires with fewer than 30,000 or more than 120,000 public chains, plus five with anomalous nucleotide sharing. TCRdb took this table from immuneACCESS and kept in-frame rearrangements with V and J called. Such tables lack part of the clones; where checked against another copy, unresolved V genes explain under half of the gap, and the rest is unexplained. V, J and clone size reflect that table, while D and trimming were determined from the DNA. The sample table lists under 200,000 clones, about 73% of them with a count of one. The ten most abundant clones make up 3% to 3.5% of the sample.

Study-wide conclusions, independent of this receptor: At a false discovery rate of 0.05, a later analysis linked around 17,000 TCR beta sequences to specific HLA alleles. In the study, some 160 TCR beta chains were listed as associated with cytomegalovirus. A later genetic analysis associated a missense DCLRE1C variant with V-gene and J-gene trimming of TCR beta chains, and an independent cohort replicated the association. A later analysis reported that several top co-occurrence clusters appeared linked to parvovirus B19, influenza, CMV and Epstein-Barr virus. In a later analysis, the rate of TCR association differed among HLA loci, with DRB1 alleles having the most associated TCRs and HLA-C alleles having the fewest. The classifier was reported to diagnose cytomegalovirus status with high specificity and sensitivity in both the original and validation cohorts. In a later analysis, most CMV-associated TCR beta chains were found to appear HLA-restricted, with HLA associations seemingly driven largely by CMV exposure. HLA typing was unavailable for some donors at each locus, so association tests used only the typed subset. Across donors, most TCR sequences were observed very rarely, whereas some public TCRs were present in many individuals. In an earlier analysis of more than 450 of the donors, most TCR beta V segments were observed in productive rearrangements about 90% or about 30% of the time, broadly matching IMGT annotations. Assigning TCR associations to individual alleles was difficult when HLA alleles, especially DR and DQ, strongly co-occurred. This cohort had only TCR beta chains sequenced, and the lack of alpha or paired-chain data limited which features could be detected. In vitro tests confirmed that a few of the cytomegalovirus-associated TCR beta chains recognize cytomegalovirus antigens. According to a later genetic analysis, donors in an Asian-associated ancestry cluster had fewer N-insertions in productive TCRs than the approximately 630-donor mean. A further reported finding was that TCR beta sequences accurately predicted the HLA-A and HLA-B alleles for most subjects in the first cohort. In a later analysis, HLA-associated TCR beta chains showed more clonal expansion and lower generation probabilities than non-associated chains that were equally common. The sequencing pipeline was judged likely to have produced a cluster of highly shared sequence variants as a technical artifact. Because counts were too low, under 20 rarely observed V segments, including chromosome 9 orphons, were left out of the earlier analysis of several hundred of the donors. Immune exposure information for the cohort was limited to CMV serostatus. The authors suggested that the approach could potentially be extended to other disease states and immunological phenotypes. Some IMGT-functional V segments, including TRBV6-2 and TRBV6-3, could not be distinguished by the 87-base-pair reads and were therefore excluded. Correlated functional status among segregating V segments might reflect linkage disequilibrium, but an unknown experimental factor could not be ruled out. The presence/absence analyses assumed that sequencing depth was roughly uniform across donors, and that assumption may not be true.

The cohort was made up of 500 to 850 healthy bone marrow donors. At the time of sampling, every cohort member was nominally healthy, though immune exposures that went unrecorded were likely present. The donor tested CMV seronegative and was one of the 352 seronegative cohort members. A peripheral blood sample was provided by each donor, and peripheral blood mononuclear cells were used for TCR beta sequencing. Genomic DNA extraction from the blood cell samples was performed with the Qiagen DNeasy Blood Extraction Kit. The V gene is TRBV6-1 and the J gene is TRBJ1-5; possibly the D gene is TRBD1, per 5 matching bases. This sequence was found in a woman in her thirties or forties in good health and CMV-seronegative. The source material was PBMCs. The CDR3 loop reads CASTPEGRASQPQHF. The sequenced DNA: TGTGCCAGCACTCCCGAAGGCAGGGCCAGTCAGCCCCAGCATTTT.